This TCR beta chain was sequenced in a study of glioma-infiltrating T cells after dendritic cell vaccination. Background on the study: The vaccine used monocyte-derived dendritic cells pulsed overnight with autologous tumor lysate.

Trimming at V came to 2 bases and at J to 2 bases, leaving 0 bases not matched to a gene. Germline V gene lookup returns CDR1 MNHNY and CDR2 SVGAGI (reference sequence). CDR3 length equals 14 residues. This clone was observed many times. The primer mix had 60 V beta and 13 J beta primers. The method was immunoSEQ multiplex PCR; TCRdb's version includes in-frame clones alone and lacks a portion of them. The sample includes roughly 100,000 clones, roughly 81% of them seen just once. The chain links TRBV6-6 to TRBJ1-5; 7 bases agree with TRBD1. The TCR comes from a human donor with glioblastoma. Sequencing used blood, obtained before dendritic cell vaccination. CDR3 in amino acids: CASSYGQGNQPQHF. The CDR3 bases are TGTGCCAGCAGTTACGGACAGGGCAATCAGCCCCAGCATTTT.